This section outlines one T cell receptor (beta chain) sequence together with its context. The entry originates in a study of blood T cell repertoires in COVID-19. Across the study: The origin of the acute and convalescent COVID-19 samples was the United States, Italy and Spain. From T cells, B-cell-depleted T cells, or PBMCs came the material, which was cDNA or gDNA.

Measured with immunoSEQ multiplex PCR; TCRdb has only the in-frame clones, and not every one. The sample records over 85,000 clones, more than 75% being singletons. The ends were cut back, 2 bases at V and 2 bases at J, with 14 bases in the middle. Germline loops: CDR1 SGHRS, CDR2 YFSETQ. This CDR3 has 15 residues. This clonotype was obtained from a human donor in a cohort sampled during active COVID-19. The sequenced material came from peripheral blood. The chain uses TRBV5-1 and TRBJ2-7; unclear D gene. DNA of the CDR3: TGCGCCAGCAGCTTACGCCTAGTCGGCCCCTACGAGCAGTACTTC. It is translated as CASSLRLVGPYEQYF.